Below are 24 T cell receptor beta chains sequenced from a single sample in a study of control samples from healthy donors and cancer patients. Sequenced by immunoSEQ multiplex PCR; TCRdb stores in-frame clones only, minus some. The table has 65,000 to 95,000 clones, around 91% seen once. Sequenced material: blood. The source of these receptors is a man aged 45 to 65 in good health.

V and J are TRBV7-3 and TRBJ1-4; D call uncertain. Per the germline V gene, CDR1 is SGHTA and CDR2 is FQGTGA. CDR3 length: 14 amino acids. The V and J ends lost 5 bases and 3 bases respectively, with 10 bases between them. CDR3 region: CASSLQIANEKLFF. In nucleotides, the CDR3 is TGTGCCAGCAGCCTACAGATTGCTAATGAAAAACTGTTTTTT.

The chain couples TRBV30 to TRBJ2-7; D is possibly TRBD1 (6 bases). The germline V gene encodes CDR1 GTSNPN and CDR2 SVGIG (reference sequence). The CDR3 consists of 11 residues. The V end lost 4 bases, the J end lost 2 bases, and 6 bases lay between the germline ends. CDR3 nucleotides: TGTGCCTGGACAGGGGCCTACGAGCAGTACTTC. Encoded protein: CAWTGAYEQYF.

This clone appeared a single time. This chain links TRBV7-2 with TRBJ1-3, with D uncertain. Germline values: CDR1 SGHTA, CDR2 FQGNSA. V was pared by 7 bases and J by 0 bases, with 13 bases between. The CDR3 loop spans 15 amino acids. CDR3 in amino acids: CASTSEFSSGNTIYF. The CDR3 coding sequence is TGTGCCAGCACCTCGGAGTTTAGCTCTGGAAACACCATATATTTT.

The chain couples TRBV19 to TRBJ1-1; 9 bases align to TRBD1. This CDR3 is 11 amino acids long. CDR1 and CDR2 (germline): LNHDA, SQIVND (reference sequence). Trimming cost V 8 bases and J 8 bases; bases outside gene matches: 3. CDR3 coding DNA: TGTGCCAGTCGTGGACAGGGGGAAGCTTTCTTT. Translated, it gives CASRGQGEAFF.

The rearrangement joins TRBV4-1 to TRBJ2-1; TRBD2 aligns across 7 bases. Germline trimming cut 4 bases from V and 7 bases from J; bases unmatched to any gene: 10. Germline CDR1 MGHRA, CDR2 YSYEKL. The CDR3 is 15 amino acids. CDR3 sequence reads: CASSPPAGVGNEQFF. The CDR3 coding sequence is TGCGCCAGCAGCCCCCCGGCGGGGGTTGGGAATGAGCAGTTCTTC.

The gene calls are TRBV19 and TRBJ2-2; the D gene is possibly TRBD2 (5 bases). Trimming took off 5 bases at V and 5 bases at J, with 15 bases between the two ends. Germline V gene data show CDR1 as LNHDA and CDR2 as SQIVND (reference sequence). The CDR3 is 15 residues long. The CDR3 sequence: CASSGLAQQTGELFF. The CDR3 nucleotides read TGTGCCAGTAGTGGCCTAGCCCAGCAGACCGGGGAGCTGTTTTTT. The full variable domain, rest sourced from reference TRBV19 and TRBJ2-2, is DGGITQSPKYLFRKEGQNVTLSCEQNLNHDAMYWYRQDPGQGLRLIYYSQIVNDFQKGDIAEGYSVSREKKESFPLTVTSAQKNPTAFYLCASSGLAQQTGELFFGEGSRLTVL.

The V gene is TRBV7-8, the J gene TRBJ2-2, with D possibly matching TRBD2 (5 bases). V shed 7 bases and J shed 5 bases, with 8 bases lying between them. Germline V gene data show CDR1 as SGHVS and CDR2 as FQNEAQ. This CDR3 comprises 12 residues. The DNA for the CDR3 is TGTGCCAGCAACCGGGGAACCGGGGAGCTGTTTTTT. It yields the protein CASNRGTGELFF.

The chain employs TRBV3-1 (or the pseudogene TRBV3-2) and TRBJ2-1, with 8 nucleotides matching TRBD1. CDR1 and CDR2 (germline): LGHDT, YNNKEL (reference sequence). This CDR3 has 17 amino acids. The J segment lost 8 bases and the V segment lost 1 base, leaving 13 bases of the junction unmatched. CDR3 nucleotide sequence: TGTGCCAGCAGCCAAGGGGGACAGGATGGGTGGATGGATGAGCAGTTCTTC. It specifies CASSQGGQDGWMDEQFF.

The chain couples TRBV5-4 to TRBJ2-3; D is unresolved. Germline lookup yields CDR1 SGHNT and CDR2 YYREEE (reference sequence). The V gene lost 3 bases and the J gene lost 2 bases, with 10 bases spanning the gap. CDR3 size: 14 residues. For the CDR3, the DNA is TGTGCCAGCAGCTCTTGGGCCTACACAGATACGCAGTATTTT. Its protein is CASSSWAYTDTQYF.

The CDR3 bases are TGTGCCAGCAGCCCAAGAGCAGGGGTCGATACGCAGTATTTT. Protein product: CASSPRAGVDTQYF. V gene TRBV3-1 (or the pseudogene TRBV3-2) combines with J gene TRBJ2-3, with D perhaps matching TRBD1 (6 bases). CDR3 length: 14 amino acids. Germline V gene lookup returns CDR1 LGHDT and CDR2 YNNKEL (reference sequence). Trimming pared 4 bases from V and 6 bases from J, leaving 14 bases between.

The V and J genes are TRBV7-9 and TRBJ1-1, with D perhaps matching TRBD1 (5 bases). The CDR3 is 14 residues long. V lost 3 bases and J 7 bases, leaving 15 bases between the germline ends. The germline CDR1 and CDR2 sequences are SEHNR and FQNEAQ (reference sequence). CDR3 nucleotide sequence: TGTGCCAGCAGCTTGACAGCGACTTCAGGTGAAGCTTTCTTT. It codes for CASSLTATSGEAFF.

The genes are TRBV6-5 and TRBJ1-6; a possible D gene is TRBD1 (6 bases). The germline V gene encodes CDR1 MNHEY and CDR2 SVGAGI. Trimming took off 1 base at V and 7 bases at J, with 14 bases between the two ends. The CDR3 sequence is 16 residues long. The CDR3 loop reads CASSYLLGAGNSPLHF. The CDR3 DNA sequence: TGTGCCAGCAGTTACTTGCTGGGGGCAGGAAATTCACCCCTCCACTTT.

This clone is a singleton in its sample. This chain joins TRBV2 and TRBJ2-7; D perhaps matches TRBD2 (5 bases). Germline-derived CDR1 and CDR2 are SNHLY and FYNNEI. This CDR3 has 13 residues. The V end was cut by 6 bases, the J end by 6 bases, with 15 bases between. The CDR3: CASRIEGNGEQYF. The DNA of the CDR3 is TGTGCCAGCAGAATTGAGGGTAACGGCGAGCAGTACTTC.

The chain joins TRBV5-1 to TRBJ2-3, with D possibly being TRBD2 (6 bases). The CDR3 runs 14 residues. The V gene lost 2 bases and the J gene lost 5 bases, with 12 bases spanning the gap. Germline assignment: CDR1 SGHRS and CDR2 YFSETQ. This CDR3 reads CASSLSAGGDTQYF. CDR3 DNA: TGCGCCAGCAGCTTAAGCGCCGGGGGAGATACGCAGTATTTT.

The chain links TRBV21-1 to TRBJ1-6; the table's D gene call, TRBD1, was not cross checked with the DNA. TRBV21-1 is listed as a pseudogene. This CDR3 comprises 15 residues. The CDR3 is CASSPRQAVRSPLHF. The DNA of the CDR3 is TGTGCCAGCAGTCCTCGACAGGCCGTACGGTCACCCCTCCACTTT.

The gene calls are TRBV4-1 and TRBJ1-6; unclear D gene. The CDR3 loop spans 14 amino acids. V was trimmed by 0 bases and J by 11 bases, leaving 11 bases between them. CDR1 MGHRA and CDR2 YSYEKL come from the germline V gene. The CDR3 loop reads CASSQDAPRTPLHF. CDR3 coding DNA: TGCGCCAGCAGCCAAGATGCCCCTAGGACACCCCTCCACTTT.

CDR3 coding DNA: TGTGCCAGTAGTATGGGACAGGGGGCTGTTTATGGCTACACCTTC. Encoded protein: CASSMGQGAVYGYTF. The rearrangement joins TRBV19 to TRBJ1-2, with 12 positions matching TRBD1. This CDR3 has 15 amino acids. The V and J ends lost 3 bases and 5 bases, in that order; junction bases with no gene match: 4. Germline V gives CDR1 LNHDA, CDR2 SQIVND (reference sequence). Drawing the rest from reference TRBV19 and TRBJ1-2, the complete variable domain is DGGITQSPKYLFRKEGQNVTLSCEQNLNHDAMYWYRQDPGQGLRLIYYSQIVNDFQKGDIAEGYSVSREKKESFPLTVTSAQKNPTAFYLCASSMGQGAVYGYTFGSGTRLTVV.

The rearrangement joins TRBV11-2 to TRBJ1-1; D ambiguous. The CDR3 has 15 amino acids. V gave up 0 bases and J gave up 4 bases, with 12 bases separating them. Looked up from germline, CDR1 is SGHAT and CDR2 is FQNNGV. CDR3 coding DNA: TGTGCCAGCAGCTTAGACGCGGGGTTCGCCACTGAAGCTTTCTTT. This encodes CASSLDAGFATEAFF.

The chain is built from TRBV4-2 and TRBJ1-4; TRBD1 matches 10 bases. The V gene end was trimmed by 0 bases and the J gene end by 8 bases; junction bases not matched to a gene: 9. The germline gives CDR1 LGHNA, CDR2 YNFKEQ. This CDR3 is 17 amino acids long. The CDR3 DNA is TGTGCCAGCAGCCAAGATGCCGAGGGACAGGGGAACGAAAAACTGTTTTTT. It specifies CASSQDAEGQGNEKLFF.

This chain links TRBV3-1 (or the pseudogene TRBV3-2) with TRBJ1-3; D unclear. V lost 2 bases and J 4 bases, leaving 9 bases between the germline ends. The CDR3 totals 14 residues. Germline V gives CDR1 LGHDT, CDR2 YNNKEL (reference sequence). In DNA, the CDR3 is TGTGCCAGCAGCCAACGGGCAGGCGGAAACACCATATATTTT. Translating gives CASSQRAGGNTIYF.

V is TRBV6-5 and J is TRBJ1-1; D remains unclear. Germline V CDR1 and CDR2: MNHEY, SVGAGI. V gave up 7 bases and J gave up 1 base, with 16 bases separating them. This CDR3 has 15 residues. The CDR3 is CASTDSVYRNTEAFF. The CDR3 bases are TGTGCCAGCACCGATTCCGTTTATAGGAACACTGAAGCTTTCTTT.

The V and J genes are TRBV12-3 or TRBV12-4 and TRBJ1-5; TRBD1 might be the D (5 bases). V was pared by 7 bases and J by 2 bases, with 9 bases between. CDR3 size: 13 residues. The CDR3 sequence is CASTLTGNQPQHF. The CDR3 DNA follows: TGTGCCAGCACCCTGACAGGCAATCAGCCCCAGCATTTT.

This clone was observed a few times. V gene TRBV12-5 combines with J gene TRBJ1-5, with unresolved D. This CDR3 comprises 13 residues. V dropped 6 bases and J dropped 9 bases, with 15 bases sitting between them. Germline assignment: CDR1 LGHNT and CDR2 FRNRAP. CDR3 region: CASGSLGMWPQHF. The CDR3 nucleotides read TGTGCTAGTGGATCCCTCGGCATGTGGCCCCAGCATTTT.

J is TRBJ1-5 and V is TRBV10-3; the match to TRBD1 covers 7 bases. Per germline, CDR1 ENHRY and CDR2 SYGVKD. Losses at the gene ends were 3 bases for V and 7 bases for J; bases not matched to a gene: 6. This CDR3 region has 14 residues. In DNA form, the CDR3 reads TGTGCCATCAGTGATGAACAGGGGTTCCAGCCCCAGCATTTT. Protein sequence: CAISDEQGFQPQHF.